This section outlines one T cell receptor beta chain sequence together with its context. Its antigen remains unknown. This record comes from a study of graft-versus-host responses after intestinal transplantation. About the research overall: Recipients received multivisceral, liver-intestinal, or isolated intestinal transplants. Once they had received anti-thymocyte globulin induction, all recipients took tacrolimus and steroids for 2 to 4 years.

Germline V gene data show CDR1 as GTSNPN and CDR2 as SVGIG (reference sequence). V trimming: 3 bases; J trimming: 0 bases; junction bases outside the gene matches: 4. This CDR3 is built from 14 residues. Study-level points and caveats: In recipient marrow, GvH clones were found, and some appeared first in ileum or blood.

The repertoire was sequenced with immunoSEQ multiplex PCR; TCRdb's copy has only in-frame clones and lacks some. The sample shows over 85,000 clones, around 93% of them seen only once. The sequence was collected from a human donor who received an intestinal transplant. The chain is built from TRBV30 and TRBJ2-7; 8 bases are shared with TRBD2. The sequenced sample was unstimulated CD8+ T cells sorted from spleen or lymph node cells, obtained before intestinal transplant. As DNA, the CDR3 is TGTGCCTGGAGCTTTAGCGGGATCTCCTACGAGCAGTACTTC. Amino acid sequence: CAWSFSGISYEQYF.